This T cell receptor beta chain is from a study of cytomegalovirus exposure and HLA in healthy donors. The germline gives CDR1 GTSNPN, CDR2 SVGIG (reference sequence). The CDR3 extends over 16 amino acids. The V end lost 4 bases, the J end lost 0 bases, and 13 bases lay between the germline ends. The table came from immunoSEQ multiplex PCR; TCRdb's copy has only in-frame clones and leaves some out. The sample shows hundreds of thousands of clones, approximately 82% of them seen only once. The chain employs TRBV30 and TRBJ1-6, with a possible D match to TRBD1 (5 bases). The sequencing sample was made of PBMCs. This TCR was sampled from a woman under 30 in good health and CMV-seronegative. The CDR3 DNA reads TGTGCCTGGACAGGGTCCGACTACTCCTATAATTCACCCCTCCACTTT. Its protein product is CAWTGSDYSYNSPLHF.